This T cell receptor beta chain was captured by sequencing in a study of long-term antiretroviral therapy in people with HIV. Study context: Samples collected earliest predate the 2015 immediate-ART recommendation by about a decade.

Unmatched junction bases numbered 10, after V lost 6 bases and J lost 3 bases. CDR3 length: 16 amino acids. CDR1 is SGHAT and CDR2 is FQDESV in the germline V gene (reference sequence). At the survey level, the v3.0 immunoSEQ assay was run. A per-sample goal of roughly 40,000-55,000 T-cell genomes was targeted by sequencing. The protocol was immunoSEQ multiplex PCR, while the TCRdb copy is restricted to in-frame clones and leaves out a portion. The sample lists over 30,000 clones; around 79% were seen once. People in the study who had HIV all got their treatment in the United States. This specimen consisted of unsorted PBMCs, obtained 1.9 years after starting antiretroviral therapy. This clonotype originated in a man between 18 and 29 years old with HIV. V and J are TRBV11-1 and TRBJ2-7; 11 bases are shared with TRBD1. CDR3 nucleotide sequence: TGTGCCAGCAGGCTCGCCGGGACAGGGGGGCTCTACGAGCAGTACTTC. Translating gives CASRLAGTGGLYEQYF.